The rows below give T cell receptor beta chains drawn from one sample of a study of cytomegalovirus exposure and HLA in healthy donors. Sequencing was performed with immunoSEQ multiplex PCR; in TCRdb, only in-frame clones are kept and a portion is missing. This sample has some 150,000 clones, with about 78% found just once. Material for sequencing was PBMCs. The receptor set was obtained from a man in his fifties or sixties in good health and CMV-seropositive. CDR3s include the opening cysteine and the closing phenylalanine or tryptophan. Fields, in order: CDR3 DNA, CDR3 protein, D gene, clone size, J gene, V gene. D genes are given only for firm matches. Clone size appears in some rows only: once, few, many, or a class for an expanded clone.

DNA: TGCGCCAGCAGCCAAGGTAGAGGGGGGGCGGAAGAGACCCAGTACTTC
CDR3: CASSQGRGGAEETQYF
D: -
size: -
J: TRBJ2-5
V: TRBV4-1

DNA: TGTGCCAGCAGCTTCGCGGGGGGGAACCAAGAGACCCAGTACTTC
CDR3: CASSFAGGNQETQYF
D: TRBD2
size: -
J: TRBJ2-5
V: TRBV11-2

DNA: TGCAGCGTTGGTCAGGGGGTTGCCAAAAACATTCAGTACTTC
CDR3: CSVGQGVAKNIQYF
D: TRBD1
size: once
J: TRBJ2-4
V: TRBV29-1

DNA: TGTGCCAGCAGCTTAGTAGGGACGACAGGGGAGAATGGAAACACCATATATTTT
CDR3: CASSLVGTTGENGNTIYF
D: TRBD1
size: -
J: TRBJ1-3
V: TRBV7-9

DNA: TGTGCTAGTGGTTTGGTACGCGTCAGGGACACTGAAGCTTTCTTT
CDR3: CASGLVRVRDTEAFF
D: -
size: few
J: TRBJ1-1
V: TRBV12-5

DNA: TGTGCCAGCACCCTAACCAGGACAGGTTCCTACGAGCAGTACTTC
CDR3: CASTLTRTGSYEQYF
D: TRBD1
size: -
J: TRBJ2-7
V: TRBV2

DNA: TGTGCCAGTGGCACCTCCTACGAGCAGTACTTC
CDR3: CASGTSYEQYF
D: -
size: -
J: TRBJ2-7
V: TRBV6-1

DNA: TGCGCCAGCTATTCGGACAGGGCTACTGAAAAACTGTTTTTT
CDR3: CASYSDRATEKLFF
D: TRBD1
size: -
J: TRBJ1-4
V: TRBV10-1

DNA: TGCGCCAGCAGCCAAGATGGGGCGGTCAATCAGCCCCAGCATTTT
CDR3: CASSQDGAVNQPQHF
D: -
size: -
J: TRBJ1-5
V: TRBV4-1

DNA: TGTGCCAGTAGTATAGGGACAGGGAATAATTCACCCCTCCACTTT
CDR3: CASSIGTGNNSPLHF
D: TRBD1
size: -
J: TRBJ1-6
V: TRBV19

DNA: TGTGCCACCAGCCCTGACAGGGGGCGAGTCCCGGGAGGCTACACCTTC
CDR3: CATSPDRGRVPGGYTF
D: TRBD1
size: -
J: TRBJ1-2
V: TRBV15

DNA: TGTGCCAGCAGCGTAAGCGGGGGGGCCGGATACCGAGGGGAGACCCAGTACTTC
CDR3: CASSVSGGAGYRGETQYF
D: TRBD2
size: -
J: TRBJ2-5
V: TRBV9

DNA: TGTGCCAGCAGCTTGCAGGGGATTAGAAACACCATATATTTT
CDR3: CASSLQGIRNTIYF
D: -
size: -
J: TRBJ1-3
V: TRBV5-4

DNA: TGTGCCAGCAGCGCGATGACTAGTTTTACAGAGACCCAGTACTTC
CDR3: CASSAMTSFTETQYF
D: -
size: -
J: TRBJ2-5
V: TRBV11-2

DNA: TGTGCCAGCAGCTTAGGCCGGCTAGCGGGAGAGTACGGGGAGCTGTTTTTT
CDR3: CASSLGRLAGEYGELFF
D: TRBD2
size: -
J: TRBJ2-2
V: TRBV13

DNA: TGTTCCAGCAGCCCCGGGCTGATAGGGGGCACAGATACGCAGTATTTT
CDR3: CSSSPGLIGGTDTQYF
D: -
size: -
J: TRBJ2-3
V: TRBV7-9

DNA: TGTGCCAGCAGTAACGGGGGTGAGCAGTTCTTC
CDR3: CASSNGGEQFF
D: -
size: many
J: TRBJ2-1
V: TRBV6-5

DNA: TGTGCCAGCAGTGTCGGCTTCAGAGGGCACACAGATACGCAGTATTTT
CDR3: CASSVGFRGHTDTQYF
D: -
size: -
J: TRBJ2-3
V: TRBV2

DNA: TGTGCCAGCAGCTTGCAGACAGGGAAAGATACGCAGTATTTT
CDR3: CASSLQTGKDTQYF
D: TRBD1
size: -
J: TRBJ2-3
V: TRBV7-2

DNA: TGTGCCAGCAGCTTGGACAGGGGATCCGAGCAGTACTTC
CDR3: CASSLDRGSEQYF
D: TRBD1
size: -
J: TRBJ2-7
V: TRBV5-4

DNA: TGTGCCAGAACAGGGTATTTAACCGGGGAGCTGTTTTTT
CDR3: CARTGYLTGELFF
D: -
size: -
J: TRBJ2-2
V: TRBV7-2

DNA: TGCGCCAGCAGCCAAGAAGGAGGTAGCTCCTACGAGCAGTACTTC
CDR3: CASSQEGGSSYEQYF
D: -
size: -
J: TRBJ2-7
V: TRBV4-3

DNA: TGCGCCAGCAGCCCCCGGGCCCCGGGACAGGGGGCGTCCCTCCACTTT
CDR3: CASSPRAPGQGASLHF
D: TRBD1
size: -
J: TRBJ1-6
V: TRBV4-1

DNA: TGTGCCAGCATCCGTCAACTAGGGACTGAGGCTTTCTTT
CDR3: CASIRQLGTEAFF
D: -
size: -
J: TRBJ1-1
V: TRBV6-1

DNA: TGTGCCAGCACCGGGACAGGGGGGTTGCGCTATGGCTACACCTTC
CDR3: CASTGTGGLRYGYTF
D: TRBD1
size: -
J: TRBJ1-2
V: TRBV5-8

DNA: TGTGCCAGCTCACCCGACAGAAATCAGCCCCAGCATTTT
CDR3: CASSPDRNQPQHF
D: -
size: many
J: TRBJ1-5
V: TRBV18

DNA: TGTGCCAGCAGTTTATTATCAGGGGATGGCTACACCTTC
CDR3: CASSLLSGDGYTF
D: -
size: -
J: TRBJ1-2
V: TRBV27

DNA: TGTGCCAGCAGCCCCGGGGGGGCTAAGTCAGATACGCAGTATTTT
CDR3: CASSPGGAKSDTQYF
D: TRBD2
size: -
J: TRBJ2-3
V: TRBV14

DNA: TGTGCCACCAGCCTCCCAACTAGCGGGGTCCAAGAGACCCAGTACTTC
CDR3: CATSLPTSGVQETQYF
D: TRBD2
size: -
J: TRBJ2-5
V: TRBV15

DNA: TGTGCCAGCAGCGTAGGGCGGGAGGAGTACAATGAGCAGTTCTTC
CDR3: CASSVGREEYNEQFF
D: TRBD2
size: -
J: TRBJ2-1
V: TRBV9

DNA: TGTGCCAGCTCACCAGGGGCGGGACGCAACACCTATGGCTACACCTTC
CDR3: CASSPGAGRNTYGYTF
D: -
size: -
J: TRBJ1-2
V: TRBV18

DNA: TGCGCCAGCAGCCAAGAAACTAGCGGGGGGGCAGGGACGCAGTATTTT
CDR3: CASSQETSGGAGTQYF
D: TRBD2
size: -
J: TRBJ2-3
V: TRBV4-3

DNA: TGTGCCAGCAGCTACCGGGATCGAGTCGCAGGTGAGCAGTTCTTC
CDR3: CASSYRDRVAGEQFF
D: -
size: -
J: TRBJ2-1
V: TRBV11-2

DNA: TGCAGCGTTACGTTCGGAGATACGCAGTATTTT
CDR3: CSVTFGDTQYF
D: -
size: -
J: TRBJ2-3
V: TRBV29-1

DNA: TGTGCCAGCAGCCGTAGGGGCGGGAGATCTGACACCGGGGAGCTGTTTTTT
CDR3: CASSRRGGRSDTGELFF
D: TRBD2
size: few
J: TRBJ2-2
V: TRBV7-8

DNA: TGCGCCAGCAGCTCCGGAGACAGGAATAGCAATCAGCCCCAGCATTTT
CDR3: CASSSGDRNSNQPQHF
D: -
size: -
J: TRBJ1-5
V: TRBV5-1

DNA: TGTGCCAGTAGTATAGGAGGGTGGCAGCGATATTCACCCCTCCACTTT
CDR3: CASSIGGWQRYSPLHF
D: -
size: few
J: TRBJ1-6
V: TRBV19

DNA: TGCAGCGTTGTAGCGGGGAACACTGAAGCTTTCTTT
CDR3: CSVVAGNTEAFF
D: -
size: -
J: TRBJ1-1
V: TRBV29-1

DNA: TGCGCCAGCAGTGAGGGGTCTCCCGGAGAAGATGAGCAGTTCTTC
CDR3: CASSEGSPGEDEQFF
D: -
size: -
J: TRBJ2-1
V: TRBV10-2

DNA: TGTGCCAGCAGTAGGGGGGGCTCAGGCTCCTATAATTCACCCCTCCACTTT
CDR3: CASSRGGSGSYNSPLHF
D: -
size: -
J: TRBJ1-6
V: TRBV25-1

DNA: TGTGCCAGCAGCTTCCAGGGTAGGAGCACTGAAGCTTTCTTT
CDR3: CASSFQGRSTEAFF
D: -
size: -
J: TRBJ1-1
V: TRBV11-2

DNA: TGTGCCAGCAGCGAAGGGACAGCCTATGGCTACACCTTC
CDR3: CASSEGTAYGYTF
D: TRBD1
size: -
J: TRBJ1-2
V: TRBV5-4

DNA: TGTGCCAGCAGCTTAGCACTACGGGGAACCGGGGAGCTGTTTTTT
CDR3: CASSLALRGTGELFF
D: -
size: -
J: TRBJ2-2
V: TRBV7-2

DNA: TGTGCCAGTAGGGCCGCGACAGGGGGTACCGGGGAGCTGTTTTTT
CDR3: CASRAATGGTGELFF
D: TRBD1
size: -
J: TRBJ2-2
V: TRBV19

DNA: TGTGCCAGCAGCTCTATGTGGGAGACCCAGTACTTC
CDR3: CASSSMWETQYF
D: -
size: -
J: TRBJ2-5
V: TRBV5-8

DNA: TGTGCCAGCTCACCACGGGACAACAAGGCTGGCTACACCTTC
CDR3: CASSPRDNKAGYTF
D: -
size: -
J: TRBJ1-2
V: TRBV18

DNA: TGTGCCAGCAGTCCAGGTACAGGGCAACTCACAGATACGCAGTATTTT
CDR3: CASSPGTGQLTDTQYF
D: -
size: -
J: TRBJ2-3
V: TRBV2

DNA: TGTGCCAGCAGCGAAGAAGTCAGGGCTGGCTACACCTTC
CDR3: CASSEEVRAGYTF
D: -
size: -
J: TRBJ1-2
V: TRBV2

DNA: TGCAGCGTTGAAGATGGGCCGAACACCGGGGAGCTGTTTTTT
CDR3: CSVEDGPNTGELFF
D: -
size: few
J: TRBJ2-2
V: TRBV29-1

DNA: TGCGCCAGCAGCTTGTCGGCGGGGGGCAGGTCAGATACGCAGTATTTT
CDR3: CASSLSAGGRSDTQYF
D: TRBD2
size: -
J: TRBJ2-3
V: TRBV5-1

DNA: TGTGCCAGCAAAGCGACCCGAGGCGATGGCTACACCTTC
CDR3: CASKATRGDGYTF
D: -
size: -
J: TRBJ1-2
V: TRBV27

DNA: TGTGCCAGCAGTTTGATTATAGACAATGAGCAGTTCTTC
CDR3: CASSLIIDNEQFF
D: -
size: -
J: TRBJ2-1
V: TRBV27

DNA: TGCGCCAGCAGCCCAATTTCAGTGAACACTGAAGCTTTCTTT
CDR3: CASSPISVNTEAFF
D: -
size: -
J: TRBJ1-1
V: TRBV5-1